This is a list of T cell receptor beta chains from one sample in a study of cytomegalovirus exposure and HLA in healthy donors. Profiling relied on immunoSEQ multiplex PCR, and the TCRdb table lists in-frame clones only, not all of them. The data hold under 200,000 clones, with 70% to 80% observed a single time. Specimen: PBMCs. These receptors all come from a man aged 30 to 39 in good health and CMV-seropositive. The CDR3 runs from the conserved cysteine through the conserved F or W. Not every row has a clone size; where given, it reads once, few, many or a size class.

.	TRBV18	TRBJ2-7	CASSLTSDSYEQYF
.	TRBV6-1	TRBJ1-6	CASSEEGARNSPLHF
.	TRBV7-2	TRBJ2-3	CASSLGDRVWTDTQYF
.	TRBV5-1	TRBJ2-7	CASSGGQDNYEQYF
.	TRBV9	TRBJ2-7	CASSVAGGGQGLHEQYF
.	TRBV28	TRBJ1-4	CASTTGANEKLFF
.	TRBV6-6	TRBJ2-3	CASSYTSVADTQYF
.	TRBV18	TRBJ2-3	CASSWASTDTQYF
.	TRBV10-3	TRBJ2-7	CASNPTGQTYEQYF
.	TRBV14	TRBJ1-2	CASSQHQGYDYGYTF
.	TRBV5-4	TRBJ2-1	CASSLGLAGSYNEQFF
few	TRBV7-9	TRBJ2-7	CASSATDRAPYEQYF
.	TRBV7-2	TRBJ2-3	CASSPRRGVNTQYF
few	TRBV7-8	TRBJ1-1	CASSLTGGTEAFF
.	TRBV7-9	TRBJ2-7	CASRKGQGDRYEQYF
few	TRBV6-5	TRBJ2-2	CASRTELNTGELFF
once	TRBV4-1	TRBJ2-5	CASSQGGRGETQYF
few	TRBV5-6	TRBJ2-7	CASSLHYEQYF
few	TRBV7-2	TRBJ2-1	CASSFLGSGRSEQFF
.	TRBV5-4	TRBJ2-5	CASNSNRETQYF
.	TRBV4-1	TRBJ1-2	CASSQTGGQGLDYGYTF
.	TRBV27	TRBJ1-3	CASSQGIGNTIYF
few	TRBV11-2	TRBJ2-3	CASSFWTGGSTDTQYF
.	TRBV2	TRBJ2-7	CASSERTRLGDEQYF
.	TRBV15	TRBJ1-2	CATSTGYGYTF
.	TRBV10-1	TRBJ2-7	CASSGTCYEQYF
.	TRBV5-1	TRBJ1-1	CASTTGGGTEAFF
.	TRBV11-1	TRBJ1-1	CASSRQVNTEAFF
.	TRBV7-3	TRBJ2-7	CASSTGGTGGHEQYF
.	TRBV2	TRBJ1-2	CASSEVPGSGYTF
.	TRBV5-5	TRBJ1-6	CASRQGTGTVYSPLHF
once	TRBV7-9	TRBJ2-1	CASSTRTGTYNEQFF
.	TRBV25-1	TRBJ1-1	CASGLSTEAFF
.	TRBV2	TRBJ1-1	CARNRGMNTEAFF
.	TRBV28	TRBJ1-4	CASSPGGGQGREKLFF
.	TRBV6-5	TRBJ2-1	CASSYSSSGVNEQFF
once	TRBV7-6	TRBJ2-1	CASSSDRSNEQFF
.	TRBV5-1	TRBJ1-1	CASSPRQGGYAEAFF
.	TRBV5-4	TRBJ2-7	CASSLETGGYEQYF
.	TRBV5-1	TRBJ2-5	CASSLDRGRETQYF